These 3 T cell receptor beta chains came from one sample sequenced in a study. TCRdb reprocessed the 5' RACE reads with MiXCR, giving one entry per CDR3 protein. The sample includes about 50,000 distinct CDR3 sequences, about 15% seen only once; the top ten take approximately 2.5%. Sequenced: naive CD4+ T cells sorted from blood. Subset given: naive CD4+ T cells, CD4+CD45RA+CD25-. These receptor sequences come from a female donor with breast cancer.

This clonotype occurred a few times. This chain connects TRBV5-1 to TRBJ2-5; 9 nucleotides align to TRBD2. Trimming took 1 base from V and 2 from J; bases not matched to a gene: 6. CDR3 length equals 16 residues. Germline CDR1 reads SGHRS; CDR2 reads YFSETQ. DNA for the CDR3: TGCGCCAGCAGCTTGCTGCTAGCGGGGACACAAGAGACCCAGTACTTC. The encoded protein is CASSLLLAGTQETQYF.

A word on this clonotype: Since a much larger clone is just one base distant, this may be a read error. The chain combines TRBV20-1 with TRBJ1-5; D is ambiguous. The germline CDR1 and CDR2 sequences are DFQATT and SNEGSKA (reference sequence). This CDR3 comprises 12 residues. The CDR3 region is CSARGVGQPQRF. The CDR3 DNA follows: TGCAGTGCTAGAGGGGTTGGGCAGCCCCAGCGTTTT.

In this sample, this clonotype turned up a few times. The V and J genes are TRBV5-1 and TRBJ2-1; TRBD2 might be the D (6 bases). The CDR3 has 17 amino acids. CDR1 is SGHRS, CDR2 YFSETQ, per germline. V was pared by 6 bases and J by 0 bases, with 19 bases between. Here the CDR3 DNA reads TGCGCCAGCACCGGGGGAGCCCTAGCGAACTCCTACAATGAGCAGTTCTTC. Residues: CASTGGALANSYNEQFF.